This T cell receptor (beta chain) was documented in a study of T-cell reconstitution after alpha-beta-depleted transplantation in children. Only a few counts were recorded for this clonotype. Its antigen is unknown. The germline CDR1 and CDR2 sequences are SEHNR and FQNEAQ (reference sequence). The V and J ends lost 5 bases and 9 bases respectively, with 14 bases between them. The CDR3 loop spans 13 amino acids. The authors prepared the TCRbeta library with unique molecular identifiers. Via MiXCR, TCRdb re-called the PCR reads, giving one row per CDR3 protein. This table has roughly 310,000 distinct CDR3 sequences, around 25% appearing once. General study findings and limits: Surviving recipient T cells and thymic progenitors underlay high day-60 TCRbeta diversity in some patients. T cells produced anew were the main source of T-cell counts and diversity one year after transplant. At around two months after transplant, the alpha-beta T cells were reportedly derived from several hundred expanded clones that came from non-depleted graft cells.

The clonotype comes from a male patient younger than 18 who had a stem cell transplant for acute lymphoblastic leukemia, so the T cells may come from the graft donor. The sample consisted of PBMCs, mostly from graft donor cells, taken 180 days after TCRalphabeta/CD19-depleted stem cell transplant. The chain recombines TRBV7-9 with TRBJ2-1; D may be TRBD1 or TRBD2 (5 bases each). The CDR3 DNA reads as TGTGCCAGCAGCCCGCTTAGAGGGACTGAGCAGTTCTTC. Translating gives CASSPLRGTEQFF.